This TCR beta chain was identified in a study of blood T cell repertoires in COVID-19. For the study at large: The samples span acute and convalescent COVID-19 from the United States, Italy and Spain.

Sequencing used immunoSEQ multiplex PCR; TCRdb keeps in-frame clones, though not all of them. Seen here are nearly 350,000 clones, around 91% observed once, and the top ten hold roughly 3.3%. This clone has a handful of counts. The V gene's germline CDR1 is SEHNR and CDR2 FQNEAQ (reference sequence). This CDR3 region has 16 residues. V lost 5 bases to trimming and J lost 4 bases; unmatched junction nucleotides: 11. The rearrangement joins TRBV7-9 to TRBJ2-1, with 7 bases matching TRBD2. The source material was peripheral blood. The sequence was collected from a woman aged 18-29 years who had recovered from COVID-19. The CDR3 is CASSRFGGTTYNEQFF. CDR3 nucleotide sequence: TGTGCCAGCAGCCGATTTGGCGGGACTACTTACAATGAGCAGTTCTTC.